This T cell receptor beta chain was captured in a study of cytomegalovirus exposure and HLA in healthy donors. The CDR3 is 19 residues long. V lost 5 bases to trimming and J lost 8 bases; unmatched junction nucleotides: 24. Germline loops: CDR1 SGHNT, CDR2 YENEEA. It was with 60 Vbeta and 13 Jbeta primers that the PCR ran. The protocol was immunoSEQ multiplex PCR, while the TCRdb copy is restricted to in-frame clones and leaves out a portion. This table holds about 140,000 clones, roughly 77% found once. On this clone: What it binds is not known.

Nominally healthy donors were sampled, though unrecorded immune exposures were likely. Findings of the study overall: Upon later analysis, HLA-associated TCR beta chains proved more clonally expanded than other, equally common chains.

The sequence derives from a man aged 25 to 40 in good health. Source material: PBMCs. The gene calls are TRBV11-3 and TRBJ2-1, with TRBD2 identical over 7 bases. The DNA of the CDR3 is TGTGCCAGCAGCACTCCTCCTCCCCCGGCTAGCGGTTATGGTCATGAGCAGTTCTTC. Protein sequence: CASSTPPPPASGYGHEQFF.